This entry lists 15 T cell receptor beta chains sequenced from one sample in a study of shared clonotypes between healthy human individuals. Selected positively for CCR7 and CD45RO-negative, naive CD8 cells excluded terminally differentiated effector memory CD45RA+ cells. TCRdb's table, derived via immunoSEQ multiplex PCR, lists solely in-frame clones and lacks some. The sample holds approximately 590,000 clones, 95% seen once. Sequencing was performed on naive CD8+ T cells sorted from blood. All receptors come from a woman in her 30s in good health.

This chain uses TRBV27 with TRBJ2-1; 9 bases align to TRBD1. The CDR3 consists of 15 residues. V trimming: 3 bases; J trimming: 8 bases; junction bases outside the gene matches: 8. Germline CDR1 is MNHEY and CDR2 is SMNVEV (reference sequence). The CDR3 sequence: CASSFIGTGLDEQFF. The CDR3 DNA reads as TGTGCCAGCAGTTTCATCGGGACAGGGTTGGATGAGCAGTTCTTC.

In its sample, this clone was seen once. The rearrangement uses TRBV7-9 and TRBJ1-1; D uncertain. In germline, CDR1 is SEHNR, CDR2 FQNEAQ (reference sequence). This CDR3 spans 11 amino acids. V lost 5 bases and J 5 bases, leaving 6 bases between the germline ends. CDR3 sequence reads: CASSDTTEAFF. CDR3 coding DNA: TGTGCCAGCAGCGATACAACTGAAGCTTTCTTT.

CDR3 region: CASSSPPGTGRREQYF. The DNA for the CDR3 is TGTGCCAGCAGTTCTCCCCCCGGGACAGGGAGACGCGAGCAGTACTTC. This rearrangement joins TRBV27 to TRBJ2-7; 9 bases agree with TRBD1. The CDR3 is 16 amino acids. Germline lookup yields CDR1 MNHEY and CDR2 SMNVEV (reference sequence). After removal of 4 bases from V and 6 bases from J, the junction contained 13 bases not matched to a gene.

The chain is built from TRBV13 and TRBJ2-7, with TRBD1 matching 8 bases. The trim removed 5 bases at V and 2 bases at J, leaving 2 bases unmatched. The germline V gene has CDR1 PRHDT and CDR2 FYEKMQ (reference sequence). This CDR3 has 13 residues. The CDR3 region is CASSHRGTYEQYF. CDR3 nucleotide sequence: TGTGCCAGCAGCCACAGGGGGACCTACGAGCAGTACTTC. Full variable domain (missing parts from reference TRBV13 and TRBJ2-7): AAGVIQSPRHLIKEKRETATLKCYPIPRHDTVYWYQQGPGQDPQFLISFYEKMQSDKGSIPDRFSAQQFSDYHSELNMSSLELGDSALYFCASSHRGTYEQYFGPGTRLTVT.

This rearrangement joins TRBV11-2 to TRBJ2-1; either TRBD1 or TRBD2 may fit D (5 bases each). CDR1 and CDR2 from the germline V gene are SGHAT and FQNNGV. V lost 1 base to trimming and J lost 14 bases, with 27 bases between them. The CDR3 length is 17 residues. For the CDR3, the DNA is TGTGCCAGCAGCTTAGCACCCTTCGGGACGACCGATCGTGGGAAGTTCTTC. Its translation: CASSLAPFGTTDRGKFF.

This clone was picked up one time. The chain joins TRBV7-6 to TRBJ2-5; 10 nucleotides agree with TRBD1. This CDR3 has 15 amino acids. The germline V gene encodes CDR1 SGHVS and CDR2 FNYEAQ. Trimming cost V 5 bases and J 2 bases; bases outside gene matches: 5. CDR3 nucleotide sequence: TGTGCCAGCAGCGGCCGGGACAGGGGACAAGAGACCCAGTACTTC. It specifies CASSGRDRGQETQYF. Looking up the rest from reference TRBV7-6 and TRBJ2-5 gives the full variable domain: GAGVSQSPRYKVTKRGQDVALRCDPISGHVSLYWYRQALGQGPEFLTYFNYEAQQDKSGLPNDRFSAERPEGSISTLTIQRTEQRDSAMYRCASSGRDRGQETQYFGPGTRLLVL.

CDR3 loop: CASSSGLAGGIYNEQFF. CDR3 coding DNA: TGTGCCAGCAGCTCGGGACTAGCGGGAGGAATCTACAATGAGCAGTTCTTC. The gene calls are TRBV7-2 and TRBJ2-1; TRBD2 aligns across 15 bases. The trim removed 4 bases at V and 3 bases at J, leaving 4 bases unmatched. This CDR3 has 17 residues. CDR1 SGHTA and CDR2 FQGNSA come from the germline V gene.

V usage is TRBV7-6 and J usage is TRBJ2-1; 13 nucleotides match TRBD2. The germline CDR1 and CDR2 sequences are SGHVS and FNYEAQ. V gave up 5 bases and J gave up 10 bases; unmatched junction bases: 5. CDR3 length: 14 residues. CDR3 nucleotides: TGTGCCAGCAGCGCACTAGCGGGAGGGGGGGAGCAGTTCTTC. It encodes CASSALAGGGEQFF.

The gene calls are TRBV6-1 and TRBJ1-4; 7 bases map to TRBD1. V lost 6 bases to trimming and J lost 7 bases; unmatched junction nucleotides: 11. The CDR3 is 15 residues long. The germline V gene encodes CDR1 MNHNS and CDR2 SASEGT. The CDR3 is CASRELGTEGEKLFF. Here the CDR3 DNA reads TGTGCCAGCAGGGAACTCGGGACAGAGGGTGAAAAACTGTTTTTT.

CDR3 sequence: CASSFSGSSGDTQYF. The CDR3 DNA reads as TGTGCCAGCAGCTTTAGCGGGAGTTCGGGAGATACGCAGTATTTT. The rearrangement links TRBV13 to TRBJ2-3; 9 bases fit TRBD2. CDR3 length: 15 amino acids. Germline trimming cut 3 bases from V and 5 bases from J; bases unmatched to any gene: 6. Germline assignment: CDR1 PRHDT and CDR2 FYEKMQ (reference sequence).

This clone has only one observation. The rearrangement joins TRBV6-5 to TRBJ2-1; D possibly uses TRBD1 or TRBD2 (5 bases each). CDR1 and CDR2 from the germline V gene are MNHEY and SVGAGI. The CDR3 runs 14 residues. Trimming took off 5 bases at V and 0 bases at J, with 8 bases between the two ends. CDR3 sequence (DNA): TGTGCCAGCAGTCGGGACGGCTCCTACAATGAGCAGTTCTTC. Amino acids: CASSRDGSYNEQFF.

The chain uses TRBV6-1 and TRBJ1-1, with D uncertain. This CDR3 has 14 amino acids. From germline, CDR1 is MNHNS and CDR2 SASEGT. V was cut by 2 bases and J by 1 base, with 8 bases left in between. The CDR3 sequence: CASSEIGANTEAFF. Written as DNA, the CDR3 is TGTGCCAGCAGTGAAATCGGCGCGAACACTGAAGCTTTCTTT.

This clone was observed a single time. The chain links TRBV2 to TRBJ2-5; the D gene is possibly TRBD2 (5 bases). This CDR3 is built from 13 residues. V shed 4 bases and J shed 3 bases, with 9 bases lying between them. From germline, CDR1 is SNHLY and CDR2 FYNNEI. CDR3 protein: CASSGTEEETQYF. The CDR3 coding sequence is TGTGCCAGCAGTGGGACGGAGGAAGAGACCCAGTACTTC.

V gene TRBV27 combines with J gene TRBJ2-1; no reliable D call. CDR3 length: 16 residues. Trimming pared 6 bases from V and 0 bases from J, leaving 15 bases between. The germline V gene encodes CDR1 MNHEY and CDR2 SMNVEV (reference sequence). The CDR3 spells CASSLYAVSSYNEQFF. CDR3 bases: TGTGCCAGCAGCCTCTATGCGGTAAGCTCCTACAATGAGCAGTTCTTC.

This clone occurred once. The genes are TRBV6-5 and TRBJ2-1; 12 bases align to TRBD2. The CDR3 sequence is 15 residues long. V shed 5 bases, J shed 9 bases, and the junction held 8 bases outside the gene matches. Germline V gene lookup returns CDR1 MNHEY and CDR2 SVGAGI. As DNA, the CDR3 is TGTGCCAGCAGTGTACTAGCGGGAGGAGGCGGTGAGCAGTTCTTC. Translated: CASSVLAGGGGEQFF.